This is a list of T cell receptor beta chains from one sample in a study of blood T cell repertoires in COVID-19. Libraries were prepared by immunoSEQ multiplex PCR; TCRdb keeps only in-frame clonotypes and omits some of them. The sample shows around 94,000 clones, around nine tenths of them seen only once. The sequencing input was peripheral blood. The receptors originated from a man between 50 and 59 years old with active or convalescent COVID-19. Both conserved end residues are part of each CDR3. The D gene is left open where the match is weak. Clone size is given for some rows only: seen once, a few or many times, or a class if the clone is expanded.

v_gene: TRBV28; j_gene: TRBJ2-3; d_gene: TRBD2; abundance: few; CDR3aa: CASSPGLAGNTQYF; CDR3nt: TGTGCCAGCAGCCCTGGACTAGCGGGGAATACGCAGTATTTT
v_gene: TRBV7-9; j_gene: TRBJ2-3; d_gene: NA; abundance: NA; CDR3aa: CASSRGEGITDTQYF; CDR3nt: TGTGCCAGCAGCCGAGGAGAGGGAATCACAGATACGCAGTATTTT
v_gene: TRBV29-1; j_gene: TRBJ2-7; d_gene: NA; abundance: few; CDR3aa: CSIKFAGEGEQYF; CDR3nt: TGCAGCATTAAGTTCGCAGGAGAGGGCGAGCAGTACTTC
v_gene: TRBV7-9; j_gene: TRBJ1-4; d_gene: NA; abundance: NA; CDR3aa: CASSLQGMGEKLFF; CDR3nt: TGTGCCAGCAGCCTACAGGGCATGGGTGAAAAACTGTTTTTT
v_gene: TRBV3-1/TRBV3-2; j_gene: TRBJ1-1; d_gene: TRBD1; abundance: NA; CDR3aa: CASSPPQVQGEIEAFF; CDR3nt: TGTGCCAGCAGCCCACCTCAGGTCCAGGGGGAAATTGAAGCTTTCTTT
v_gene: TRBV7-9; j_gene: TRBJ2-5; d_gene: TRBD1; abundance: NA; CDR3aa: CASSDRGGETQYF; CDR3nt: TGTGCCAGCAGCGACAGGGGCGGGGAGACCCAGTACTTC
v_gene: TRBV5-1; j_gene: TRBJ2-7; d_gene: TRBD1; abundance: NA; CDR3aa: CASSARDRGDEQYF; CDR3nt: TGCGCCAGCAGCGCACGGGACAGGGGGGACGAGCAGTACTTC
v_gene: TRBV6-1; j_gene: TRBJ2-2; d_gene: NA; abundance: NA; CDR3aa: CASSEQGGSGELFF; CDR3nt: TGTGCCAGCAGTGAACAAGGGGGTTCCGGGGAGCTGTTTTTT
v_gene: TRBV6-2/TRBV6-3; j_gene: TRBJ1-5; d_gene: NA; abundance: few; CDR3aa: CASSYSRGRVGNQPQHF; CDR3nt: TGTGCCAGCAGTTACTCGAGAGGGCGTGTCGGCAATCAGCCCCAGCATTTT
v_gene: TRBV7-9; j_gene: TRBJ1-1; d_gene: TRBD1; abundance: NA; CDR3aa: CAGTGGTEAFF; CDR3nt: TGTGCCGGGACAGGGGGCACTGAAGCTTTCTTT
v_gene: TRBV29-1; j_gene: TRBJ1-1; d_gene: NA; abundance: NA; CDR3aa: CSVELRGNTEAFF; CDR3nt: TGCAGCGTTGAATTAAGGGGGAACACTGAAGCTTTCTTT
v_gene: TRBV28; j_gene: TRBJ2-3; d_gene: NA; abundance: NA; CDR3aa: CASSQGGGIDTQYF; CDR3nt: TGTGCCAGCAGTCAAGGGGGGGGTATTGATACGCAGTATTTT
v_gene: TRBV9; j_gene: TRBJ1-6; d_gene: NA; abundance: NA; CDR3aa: CASSVGVGASPLHF; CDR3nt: TGTGCCAGCAGCGTAGGTGTAGGGGCTTCACCCCTCCACTTT
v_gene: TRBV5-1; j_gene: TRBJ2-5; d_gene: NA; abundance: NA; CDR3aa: CASSLWGQGKPETQYF; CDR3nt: TGCGCCAGCAGCCTCTGGGGACAAGGGAAGCCTGAGACCCAGTACTTC
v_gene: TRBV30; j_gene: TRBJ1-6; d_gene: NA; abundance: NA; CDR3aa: CAWSPMAAANSPLHF; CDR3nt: TGTGCCTGGAGCCCCATGGCAGCGGCTAATTCACCCCTCCACTTT
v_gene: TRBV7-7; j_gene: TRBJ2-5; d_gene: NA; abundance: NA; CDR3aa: CASSLGAQGEETQYF; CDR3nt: TGTGCCAGCAGCTTAGGCGCCCAAGGGGAAGAGACCCAGTACTTC
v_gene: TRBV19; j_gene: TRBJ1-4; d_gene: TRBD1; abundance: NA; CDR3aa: CASSFLQGGNEKLFF; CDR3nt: TGTGCCAGTAGTTTCCTACAGGGGGGGAATGAAAAACTGTTTTTT
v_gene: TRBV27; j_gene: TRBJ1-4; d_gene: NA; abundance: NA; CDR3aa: CASSAAGASEKLFF; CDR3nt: TGTGCCAGCTCCGCGGCGGGGGCCTCAGAAAAACTGTTTTTT
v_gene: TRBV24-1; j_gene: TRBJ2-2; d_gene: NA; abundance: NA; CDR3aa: CATIIGGILGELFF; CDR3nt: TGTGCCACCATTATCGGAGGGATCCTCGGGGAGCTGTTTTTT
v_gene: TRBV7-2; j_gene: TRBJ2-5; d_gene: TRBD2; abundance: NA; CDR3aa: CASSFERPSGGSQETQYF; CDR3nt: TGTGCCAGCAGCTTTGAGAGACCTAGCGGGGGGTCACAAGAGACCCAGTACTTC
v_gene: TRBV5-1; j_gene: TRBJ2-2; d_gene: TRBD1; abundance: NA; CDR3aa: CASSFYGQAATGELFF; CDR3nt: TGCGCCAGCAGCTTCTACGGACAGGCTGCAACCGGGGAGCTGTTTTTT
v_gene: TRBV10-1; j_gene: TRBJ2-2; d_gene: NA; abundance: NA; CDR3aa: CASRGRGAGELFF; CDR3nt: TGCGCCAGCAGGGGCAGGGGGGCCGGGGAGCTGTTTTTT
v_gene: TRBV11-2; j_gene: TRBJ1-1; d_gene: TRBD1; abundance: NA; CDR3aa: CASSFPGTGMNTEAFF; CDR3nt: TGTGCCAGCAGCTTTCCCGGGACAGGGATGAACACTGAAGCTTTCTTT